Shown below are 13 T cell receptor beta chains from a single sample sequenced in a study of yellow fever vaccine responses in identical twins. TCRdb ran MiXCR on the RT-PCR reads and lists one entry per CDR3 protein. The top ten hold 2% to 2.5% of the sample, which has about 3,300 distinct CDR3 sequences, 87% seen once. Sequencing used T cells from blood (PBMCs), unsorted or a sorted subset (not recorded which), obtained before or after yellow fever vaccination (not recorded which). The receptors stem from a woman aged 18-29 years who received the yellow fever vaccine.

The CDR3 DNA sequence: TGCAGTGCTAGAGGGGCCCGCCTAGCTAGCTATGAGCAGTTCTTC. Amino acids: CSARGARLASYEQFF. The V gene is TRBV20-1, the J gene TRBJ2-1, with D possibly TRBD2 on 5 matching bases. Germline values: CDR1 DFQATT, CDR2 SNEGSKA (reference sequence). The CDR3 has 15 residues. Deletions cut 1 base from V and 8 bases from J, with 18 bases between.

The chain employs TRBV29-1 and TRBJ1-1, with 12 bases lining up with TRBD1. Losses at the gene ends were 5 bases for V and 6 bases for J; bases not matched to a gene: 7. The V gene's germline CDR1 is SQVTM and CDR2 ANQGSEA. This CDR3 region has 14 residues. Here the CDR3 DNA reads TGCAGCGTTCCCGGGACAGGGGGCAAGGCTGAAGCTTTCTTT. Protein: CSVPGTGGKAEAFF.

The DNA of the CDR3 is TGTGCCAGCAGTGTATTGGGGGGGGGCTACGAGCAGTACTTC. This gives the protein CASSVLGGGYEQYF. The chain joins TRBV2 to TRBJ2-7; 7 bases agree with TRBD2. The CDR3 is 14 amino acids. The V segment lost 4 bases and the J segment 3 bases; nucleotides outside the gene matches: 6. The V gene's germline CDR1 is SNHLY and CDR2 FYNNEI.

The V gene is TRBV2, the J gene TRBJ1-1; D uncertain. The germline V gene encodes CDR1 SNHLY and CDR2 FYNNEI. The CDR3 has 12 residues. The V and J ends lost 4 bases and 5 bases respectively, with 8 bases between them. CDR3 amino acids: CASSGLGTEAFF. The DNA of the CDR3 is TGTGCCAGCAGTGGCCTGGGAACTGAAGCTTTCTTT.

This chain uses TRBV18 with TRBJ1-5; maybe TRBD1 (5 bases). This CDR3 is built from 13 residues. The V gene's germline CDR1 is KGHSH and CDR2 LQKENI. V shed 5 bases and J shed 7 bases, with 12 bases lying between them. CDR3 sequence (DNA): TGTGCCAGCTCAACAACAGGTACACAGCCCCAGCATTTT. The encoded protein is CASSTTGTQPQHF. Full variable domain (rest looked up from reference TRBV18 and TRBJ1-5): NAGVMQNPRHLVRRRGQEARLRCSPMKGHSHVYWYRQLPEEGLKFMVYLQKENIIDESGMPKERFSAEFPKEGPSILRIQQVVRGDSAAYFCASSTTGTQPQHFGDGTRLSIL.

V usage is TRBV11-1 and J usage is TRBJ1-1; 9 bases are shared with TRBD1. The CDR3 totals 15 residues. V shed 1 base, J shed 4 bases, and the junction held 4 bases outside the gene matches. Germline CDR1 SGHAT, CDR2 FQDESV (reference sequence). The CDR3 here is CASSLGTGVGTEAFF. The CDR3 nucleotides are TGTGCCAGCAGCTTAGGGACAGGGGTGGGCACTGAAGCTTTCTTT.

Only one count was recorded for this clonotype. The gene calls are TRBV6-1 and TRBJ1-3; D gene unclear. CDR1 and CDR2 from the germline V gene are MNHNS and SASEGT. The CDR3 extends over 13 amino acids. The germline V and J ends were trimmed by 8 bases and 0 bases, with 8 bases remaining between them. The CDR3 loop is CASSEDSGNTIYF. The CDR3 nucleotides are TGTGCCAGCTCGGAGGACTCTGGAAACACCATATATTTT.

The chain links TRBV5-4 to TRBJ1-1; D unresolved. In germline, CDR1 is SGHNT, CDR2 YYREEE (reference sequence). The V gene lost 4 bases and the J gene lost 1 base, with 8 bases spanning the gap. The CDR3 extends over 13 amino acids. The CDR3 DNA is TGTGCCAGCAGCACTCCTAAGAACACTGAAGCTTTCTTT. Translation: CASSTPKNTEAFF.

This sequence joins TRBV10-3 and TRBJ2-7; D not certain. Trimming took off 5 bases at V and 2 bases at J, with 7 bases between the two ends. CDR1 is ENHRY and CDR2 is SYGVKD in the germline V gene. CDR3 length: 12 residues. The CDR3 DNA reads as TGTGCCATCAGTCTTACAACCTACGAGCAGTACTTC. This codes for CAISLTTYEQYF.

This chain joins TRBV18 and TRBJ1-1, with D tentatively TRBD1 (6 bases). Per the germline V gene, CDR1 is KGHSH and CDR2 is LQKENI. The CDR3 has 17 amino acids. Deletions cut 2 bases from V and 4 bases from J, with 20 bases between. This CDR3 reads CASSPIFGGASSTEAFF. The CDR3 DNA reads TGTGCCAGCTCACCAATTTTCGGGGGGGCTTCTAGCACTGAAGCTTTCTTT. Full variable domain (remainder filled in from reference TRBV18 and TRBJ1-1): NAGVMQNPRHLVRRRGQEARLRCSPMKGHSHVYWYRQLPEEGLKFMVYLQKENIIDESGMPKERFSAEFPKEGPSILRIQQVVRGDSAAYFCASSPIFGGASSTEAFFGQGTRLTVV.

This chain connects TRBV29-1 to TRBJ1-2; possibly TRBD1 for D (5 bases). Germline lookup yields CDR1 SQVTM and CDR2 ANQGSEA. The CDR3 covers 12 residues. V was cut by 7 bases and J by 2 bases, with 11 bases left in between. The CDR3 here is CSAHGGNYGYTF. The DNA for the CDR3 is TGCAGCGCCCACGGGGGGAACTATGGCTACACCTTC.

The chain employs TRBV23-1 and TRBJ1-5, with D perhaps TRBD1 (5 bases). TRBV23-1 has ORF status, its function being uncertain. This CDR3 has 16 amino acids. Between the trimmed V and J ends, which lost 7 bases and 3 bases, there was a span of 19 bases. This CDR3 reads CASTPREGTYNQPQHF. In DNA form, the CDR3 reads TGCGCCAGCACCCCCCGGGAGGGGACCTACAATCAGCCCCAGCATTTT.

The chain recombines TRBV7-9 with TRBJ1-3, with D uncertain. The ends were cut back, 6 bases at V and 2 bases at J, with 20 bases in the middle. This CDR3 has 17 residues. Per germline, CDR1 SEHNR and CDR2 FQNEAQ (reference sequence). CDR3 in DNA: TGTGCCAGCAGGGCCAGGCCCTCAAGGACTCCTGGAAACACCATATATTTT. Translation: CASRARPSRTPGNTIYF.